A selection of T cell receptor beta chains follows, all from one sample in a study of T cells after yellow fever vaccination. From the 5' RACE reads, TCRdb called clonotypes with MiXCR, one entry per CDR3 protein. The table shows some 260,000 distinct CDR3 sequences, with about 5% occurring only once. The starting material was CD4+ T cells sorted from PBMCs, obtained on the day of the yellow fever booster vaccination. All receptors derive from a man between 18 and 35 years old who received the YFV17D yellow fever vaccine. CDR3s include the opening cysteine and the closing phenylalanine or tryptophan. D genes are given only for firm matches. The size entry is marked missing in some rows and otherwise reads once, few, many or a size class.

d_gene: .; j_gene: TRBJ2-3; abundance: many; v_gene: TRBV5-6; CDR3nt: TGTGCCAGCTATCCACAGGGTCATTTGGATACGCAGTATTTT; CDR3aa: CASYPQGHLDTQYF
d_gene: .; j_gene: TRBJ1-5; abundance: many; v_gene: TRBV5-8; CDR3nt: TGTGCCAGCAGCTTATGGGCAGGGATAGGCAATCAGCCCCAGCATTTT; CDR3aa: CASSLWAGIGNQPQHF
d_gene: TRBD2; j_gene: TRBJ2-2; abundance: few; v_gene: TRBV19; CDR3nt: TGTGCCAGTAGTAGACTAGCGGGCACCGGGGAGCTGTTTTTT; CDR3aa: CASSRLAGTGELFF
d_gene: .; j_gene: TRBJ1-1; abundance: many; v_gene: TRBV20-1; CDR3nt: TGCAGTGCTAGAGATCCATGGGGGTACACTGAAGCTTTCTTT; CDR3aa: CSARDPWGYTEAFF
d_gene: .; j_gene: TRBJ2-5; abundance: few; v_gene: TRBV4-2; CDR3nt: TGTGCCAGCAGCCAGGGCACATACAGGGAATTTCAAGAGACCCAGTACTTC; CDR3aa: CASSQGTYREFQETQYF
d_gene: TRBD1; j_gene: TRBJ2-7; abundance: .; v_gene: TRBV7-2; CDR3nt: TGTGCCAGCAGCGGCCGGGACAGACCCTACGAGCAGTACTTC; CDR3aa: CASSGRDRPYEQYF
d_gene: .; j_gene: TRBJ2-2; abundance: few; v_gene: TRBV11-2; CDR3nt: TGTGCCAGCAGTTCTATTAAGGGGGGTCGAACCGGGGAGCTGTTTTTT; CDR3aa: CASSSIKGGRTGELFF
d_gene: .; j_gene: TRBJ1-1; abundance: .; v_gene: TRBV21-1; CDR3nt: TGTGCCAGCAGCACTGCAACCAGACAGGGAGGCACTGAAGCTTTCTTT; CDR3aa: CASSTATRQGGTEAFF
d_gene: TRBD2; j_gene: TRBJ2-1; abundance: few; v_gene: TRBV10-3; CDR3nt: TGTGCCATCAGTGTCCCTAGCGGGGGGCAGAGCTCCTACAATGAGCAGTTCTTC; CDR3aa: CAISVPSGGQSSYNEQFF
d_gene: TRBD1; j_gene: TRBJ2-2; abundance: few; v_gene: TRBV24-1; CDR3nt: TGTGCCACCAGGAGGACAGGGGGAACCGGGGAGCTGTTTTTT; CDR3aa: CATRRTGGTGELFF
d_gene: .; j_gene: TRBJ2-7; abundance: .; v_gene: TRBV12-3/TRBV12-4; CDR3nt: TGTGCCAGCAGTCCACACGGACAGCACTACGAGCAGTACTTC; CDR3aa: CASSPHGQHYEQYF
d_gene: .; j_gene: TRBJ1-2; abundance: many; v_gene: TRBV6-5; CDR3nt: TGTGCCAGCAGTTACTCGCTGGCCTATGGCTACACCTTC; CDR3aa: CASSYSLAYGYTF
d_gene: .; j_gene: TRBJ1-5; abundance: .; v_gene: TRBV20-1; CDR3nt: TGCAGTGCTAGAGGCGGGGACGTCGATCAGCCCCAGCATTTT; CDR3aa: CSARGGDVDQPQHF
d_gene: TRBD1; j_gene: TRBJ2-1; abundance: few; v_gene: TRBV11-2; CDR3nt: TGTGCCAGCAGCTTCTCAGGGACAGGGGGGGGACAGGAGCAGTTCTTC; CDR3aa: CASSFSGTGGGQEQFF
d_gene: .; j_gene: TRBJ2-1; abundance: many; v_gene: TRBV7-2; CDR3nt: TGTGCCAGCAGCTTAGGGTGGGGGCGCACCTACAATGAGCAGTTCTTC; CDR3aa: CASSLGWGRTYNEQFF
d_gene: .; j_gene: TRBJ2-3; abundance: .; v_gene: TRBV5-4; CDR3nt: TGTGCCAGCAGCCGTGTGGGGGGAGGTACAGATACGCAGTATTTT; CDR3aa: CASSRVGGGTDTQYF
d_gene: .; j_gene: TRBJ1-6; abundance: .; v_gene: TRBV25-1; CDR3nt: TGTGCCAGCAGTGACCCGTATGAGGGTTCTGGGCGCGGCTCCTATAATTCACCCCTCCACTTT; CDR3aa: CASSDPYEGSGRGSYNSPLHF
d_gene: .; j_gene: TRBJ1-6; abundance: .; v_gene: TRBV3-1; CDR3nt: TGTGCCAGCAGCCACGAGAGGTATAATTCACCCCTCCACTTT; CDR3aa: CASSHERYNSPLHF
d_gene: .; j_gene: TRBJ1-2; abundance: many; v_gene: TRBV5-1; CDR3nt: TGCGCCAGCAGCTTCACGGGCGAGGATGGCTACACCTTC; CDR3aa: CASSFTGEDGYTF
d_gene: TRBD1; j_gene: TRBJ2-7; abundance: few; v_gene: TRBV7-2; CDR3nt: TGTGCCAGCAGTTCACAGGGGTACAACGAGCAGTACTTC; CDR3aa: CASSSQGYNEQYF
d_gene: TRBD2; j_gene: TRBJ2-3; abundance: many; v_gene: TRBV28; CDR3nt: TGTGCCAGCAGTCCATCGGGGGGGCCGGGAGATACGCAGTATTTT; CDR3aa: CASSPSGGPGDTQYF
d_gene: .; j_gene: TRBJ2-5; abundance: .; v_gene: TRBV7-2; CDR3nt: TGTGCCAGCAGCTTACAACGGGGGGCTGGGGAGACCCAGTACTTC; CDR3aa: CASSLQRGAGETQYF
d_gene: TRBD2; j_gene: TRBJ2-7; abundance: many; v_gene: TRBV29-1; CDR3nt: TGCAGCGCCGCGGGGGGACCCTACGAGCAGTACTTC; CDR3aa: CSAAGGPYEQYF
d_gene: TRBD1; j_gene: TRBJ1-1; abundance: .; v_gene: TRBV2; CDR3nt: TGTGCCAGCAGTGAGGGGGCACAGGGGGGCACTGAAGCTTTCTTT; CDR3aa: CASSEGAQGGTEAFF
d_gene: .; j_gene: TRBJ2-5; abundance: few; v_gene: TRBV6-5; CDR3nt: TGTGCCAGCAGACGGCAGATTGAGGAGACCCAGTACTTC; CDR3aa: CASRRQIEETQYF
d_gene: .; j_gene: TRBJ2-7; abundance: .; v_gene: TRBV12-3/TRBV12-4; CDR3nt: TGTGCCAGCAGGATCGATGGGGGCCACGAGCAGTACTTC; CDR3aa: CASRIDGGHEQYF
d_gene: .; j_gene: TRBJ2-7; abundance: many; v_gene: TRBV25-1; CDR3nt: TGTGCCAGCAGTGAAGTGGACGAGCAGTACTTC; CDR3aa: CASSEVDEQYF